Listed here is a single T cell receptor beta chain. This sample was taken from a study of blood T cell repertoires in COVID-19. Overall study: Specimens from acute and convalescent COVID-19 originated in the United States, Italy and Spain.

Followed longitudinally, the Seattle patients had been enrolled during active infection. The germline V gene encodes CDR1 MNHNS and CDR2 SASEGT. The length of the CDR3 is 19 residues. V lost 2 bases to trimming and J lost 2 bases; unmatched junction nucleotides: 13. Original processing methods: How many nucleated cells were present was estimated from reference gene primer amplification. Libraries were prepared by immunoSEQ multiplex PCR; TCRdb keeps only in-frame clonotypes and omits some of them. The V and J calls and clone size were taken over from that table, and D and trimming were inferred from the DNA. The sample holds about 300,000 clones, roughly 80% seen once.

The chain links TRBV6-1 to TRBJ1-5; 9 positions agree with TRBD1. The TCR comes from a human donor with COVID-19, enrolled during active disease. The donor label of this sample is uncertain. The sample comprised peripheral blood. This chain's CDR3 is CASSEPPYGQGMGNQPQHF. CDR3 nucleotides: TGTGCCAGCAGTGAACCCCCGTACGGACAGGGGATGGGCAATCAGCCCCAGCATTTT.